The clone carrying this TCR beta chain came up many times. Its antigen is currently unknown. The sample originates from a study of metastatic and nonmetastatic thyroid tumors. Whole-study context: Blood and tumor or nodule tissue repertoires from malignant and benign thyroid patients were compared. Overall study results and limits: As reported, TCR beta diversity in blood and tumor was significantly higher in malignant thyroid tumors than in benign nodules.

The authors' processing: Building a distant-metastasis classifier for papillary thyroid cancer drew on CDR3 differences across clinicopathological groups. Using MiXCR, TCRdb reanalyzed the PCR reads. TCRdb, not the original authors, processed these V and J calls. The sample shows fewer than 25,000 clones, about 23% of them seen only once. Trimming took off 0 bases at V and 2 bases at J, with 11 bases between the two ends. Germline CDR1 SGHRS, CDR2 YFSETQ. There are 15 residues in the CDR3. Before thyroid surgery, none of the patients had received any treatment. Sequencing input: blood. This TCR was sampled from a male donor with papillary thyroid cancer or a benign thyroid nodule (not recorded which). Some clones in this sample may be carry-over from other donors' samples. The rearrangement uses TRBV5-1 and TRBJ2-5; D not resolved. The CDR3 loop reads CASSLGVGWQETQYF. DNA of the CDR3: TGCGCCAGCAGCTTGGGTGTGGGTTGGCAAGAGACCCAGTACTTC.